Each of the 19 T cell receptor beta chains below was sequenced from the same sample in a study of cytomegalovirus exposure and HLA in healthy donors (dated by TCRdb to between 2016 and 2019). Library construction relied on the immunoSEQ multiplex PCR assay. The multiplex PCR relied on a mix of 60 forward primers for TCR Vbeta segments and 13 reverse primers for TCR Jbeta segments. TCRdb took this table from immuneACCESS and kept in-frame rearrangements with V and J called. Such tables lack part of the clones; where checked against another copy, unresolved V genes explain under half of the gap, and the rest is unexplained. The sample records 160,000 or so clones, roughly 85% of which are singletons. The ten largest clones take up under 2.5% of the sample. The specimen was PBMCs. These receptors all stem from a man aged 35-49 years in good health and CMV-seronegative.

This rearrangement joins TRBV28 to TRBJ2-5; TRBD2 matches 7 bases. The CDR3 length is 15 residues. Germline CDR1 reads MDHEN; CDR2 reads SYDVKM. The V and J ends lost 1 base and 1 base, in that order; junction bases with no gene match: 3. The CDR3 reads CASSLLASGQETQYF. CDR3 coding DNA: TGTGCCAGCAGTTTATTAGCTAGCGGCCAAGAGACCCAGTACTTC.

J is TRBJ2-1 and V is TRBV6-5, with D possibly TRBD1 on 5 matching bases. The CDR3 has 14 residues. V lost 7 bases and J lost 6, with 16 bases in between. Germline V gene lookup returns CDR1 MNHEY and CDR2 SVGAGI. CDR3 in DNA: TGTGCCAGCATTCCTTCCCAGGGCCGCAATGAGCAGTTCTTC. It specifies CASIPSQGRNEQFF.

This chain uses TRBV6-5 with TRBJ2-1; 13 nucleotides match TRBD2. Germline V gene lookup returns CDR1 MNHEY and CDR2 SVGAGI. The ends lost 5 bases at V and 5 bases at J; junction bases unmatched: 3. This CDR3 is built from 15 residues. The CDR3 region is CASSQLAGGNNEQFF. CDR3 in DNA: TGTGCCAGCAGTCAACTAGCGGGAGGGAACAATGAGCAGTTCTTC.

V gene TRBV29-1 combines with J gene TRBJ2-1; possible D gene TRBD1, 5 bases. This CDR3 comprises 12 residues. The germline CDR1 and CDR2 sequences are SQVTM and ANQGSEA. The V end was cut by 6 bases, the J end by 9 bases, with 15 bases between. This CDR3 reads CSVARGDSEQFF. For the CDR3, the DNA is TGCAGCGTCGCGAGAGGCGACAGTGAGCAGTTCTTC.

The chain recombines TRBV28 with TRBJ2-1; weak D call: TRBD1 (6 bases). Germline lookup yields CDR1 MDHEN and CDR2 SYDVKM. This CDR3 has 14 residues. V was clipped by 6 bases and J by 2 bases, with 11 bases between them. The CDR3, as DNA: TGTGCCAGCAGCGCCGGGACAACCTACAATGAGCAGTTCTTC. Translated: CASSAGTTYNEQFF.

The rearrangement joins TRBV4-1 to TRBJ1-5, with D perhaps TRBD1 (5 bases). This CDR3 has 15 amino acids. Looked up from germline, CDR1 is MGHRA and CDR2 is YSYEKL. The ends were cut back, 4 bases at V and 6 bases at J, with 16 bases in the middle. Written as DNA, the CDR3 is TGCGCCAGCAGCCTAAACGCCCAGGGAGGTCAGCCCCAGCATTTT. This sequence encodes CASSLNAQGGQPQHF.

V is TRBV5-6 and J is TRBJ1-3; tentatively, D is TRBD1 (5 bases). Trimming took off 4 bases at V and 1 base at J, with 12 bases between the two ends. The CDR3 extends over 15 amino acids. Germline V CDR1 and CDR2: SGHDT, YYEEEE. The CDR3 here is CASSRVGLSGNTIYF. The CDR3 region has the DNA TGTGCCAGCAGCCGCGTGGGGCTTTCTGGAAACACCATATATTTT.

The J gene is TRBJ1-2, the V gene TRBV19; TRBD1 matches at 7 bases. Germline V gives CDR1 LNHDA, CDR2 SQIVND (reference sequence). V lost 9 bases to trimming and J lost 2 bases; unmatched junction nucleotides: 6. The CDR3 length is 13 residues. The CDR3 protein is CASRDSANYGYTF. The CDR3 DNA reads as TGTGCCAGCCGGGACAGTGCGAACTATGGCTACACCTTC.

This chain links TRBV5-4 with TRBJ2-2; no reliable D call. V lost 2 bases, J lost 0 bases, and 5 bases lay in between. CDR3 length: 14 residues. Germline V gene sequence: CDR1 SGHNT, CDR2 YYREEE (reference sequence). The CDR3 sequence: CASSLYANTGELFF. The CDR3 region has the DNA TGTGCCAGCAGCTTATATGCGAACACCGGGGAGCTGTTTTTT.

J is TRBJ2-5 and V is TRBV4-3; weak D call: TRBD2 (5 bases). The J call is uncertain, as TRBJ2-7 better fits the DNA end. Germline lookup yields CDR1 LGHNA and CDR2 YSLEER. The CDR3 spans 15 residues. The CDR3 spells CASSQDRGRTYEQYF. CDR3 nucleotide sequence: TGCGCCAGCAGCCAAGATCGGGGTCGGACCTACGAGCAGTACTTC.

The chain carries TRBV7-2 and TRBJ2-3, with 9 bases lining up with TRBD1. The CDR3 is 18 amino acids. Per the germline V gene, CDR1 is SGHTA and CDR2 is FQGNSA. Germline trimming cut 1 base from V and 0 bases from J; bases unmatched to any gene: 8. The CDR3 bases are TGTGCCAGCAGCTTAGTTGGGACAGGGATTTTTAGCACAGATACGCAGTATTTT. Translated: CASSLVGTGIFSTDTQYF.

The chain is built from TRBV19 and TRBJ2-5; weak D call: TRBD1 (7 bases). From germline, CDR1 is LNHDA and CDR2 SQIVND (reference sequence). This CDR3 spans 15 amino acids. V gave up 5 bases and J gave up 3 bases, with 16 bases separating them. The CDR3 reads CASSPTGRTKETQYF. The CDR3 region has the DNA TGTGCCAGTAGTCCGACAGGGAGGACCAAAGAGACCCAGTACTTC.

The chain uses TRBV7-2 and TRBJ2-1, with a weak D call TRBD2 (6 bases). The V end lost 5 bases, the J end lost 6 bases, and 11 bases lay between the germline ends. Germline V gives CDR1 SGHTA, CDR2 FQGNSA. The CDR3 is 13 residues long. For the CDR3, the DNA is TGTGCCAGCAGCCGTAGGAGGGGCAATGAGCAGTTCTTC. It specifies CASSRRRGNEQFF.

The V call is TRBV7-6, the J call TRBJ2-7; a possible D gene is TRBD2 (7 bases). Trimming took off 5 bases at V and 5 bases at J, with 19 bases between the two ends. Germline V CDR1 and CDR2: SGHVS, FNYEAQ. The length of the CDR3 is 15 residues. This CDR3 reads CASSLESGRDNEQYF. As DNA, the CDR3 is TGTGCCAGCAGCCTCGAGTCAGGGAGGGACAACGAGCAGTACTTC.

CDR3 bases: TGTGCCAGCAGTTGGGGCAGCCCCAACTATGGCTACACCTTC. Its protein product is CASSWGSPNYGYTF. V gene TRBV6-5 combines with J gene TRBJ1-2, with TRBD1 as a possible D gene (5 bases). The CDR3 is made up of 14 amino acids. V dropped 4 bases and J dropped 2 bases, with 11 bases sitting between them. Germline assignment: CDR1 MNHEY and CDR2 SVGAGI.

As for this clone: An end of the junction does not agree with germline; a read error may underlie this. The chain couples TRBV19 to TRBJ2-1; 8 bases line up with TRBD2. This CDR3 region has 15 residues. Germline-derived CDR1 and CDR2 are LNHDA and SQIVND (reference sequence). This CDR3 reads CASSIGRGAYNEQLF. The CDR3 region has the DNA TGTGCCAGTAGTATAGGGCGGGGGGCCTACAATGAGCAGCTCTTC.

The CDR3 here is CASSRTGLYGYTF. The DNA of the CDR3 is TGTGCCAGCAGTCGGACAGGGCTGTATGGCTACACCTTC. V and J are TRBV6-5 and TRBJ1-2; TRBD1 agrees at 8 bases. Trimming took 5 bases from V and 5 from J; bases not matched to a gene: 4. This CDR3 spans 13 amino acids. Germline CDR1 is MNHEY and CDR2 is SVGAGI.

This clone has just one count. This rearrangement joins TRBV2 to TRBJ1-1; a possible D gene is TRBD1 (5 bases). This CDR3 region has 13 residues. CDR1 is SNHLY, CDR2 FYNNEI, per germline. Trimming left V 5 bases short and J 5 bases short, with 12 bases between. DNA for the CDR3: TGTGCCAGCAGTTTTGGGACTGGGACTGAAGCTTTCTTT. This encodes CASSFGTGTEAFF.

The rearrangement links TRBV2 to TRBJ2-2, with 9 bases aligning to TRBD2. J gave up 1 base and V 5 bases, and 5 bases lay outside the gene matches. The V gene's germline CDR1 is SNHLY and CDR2 FYNNEI. This CDR3 is built from 16 residues. CDR3 sequence reads: CASSIRLAVNTGELFF. Here the CDR3 DNA reads TGTGCCAGCAGTATTCGACTAGCGGTGAACACCGGGGAGCTGTTTTTT.